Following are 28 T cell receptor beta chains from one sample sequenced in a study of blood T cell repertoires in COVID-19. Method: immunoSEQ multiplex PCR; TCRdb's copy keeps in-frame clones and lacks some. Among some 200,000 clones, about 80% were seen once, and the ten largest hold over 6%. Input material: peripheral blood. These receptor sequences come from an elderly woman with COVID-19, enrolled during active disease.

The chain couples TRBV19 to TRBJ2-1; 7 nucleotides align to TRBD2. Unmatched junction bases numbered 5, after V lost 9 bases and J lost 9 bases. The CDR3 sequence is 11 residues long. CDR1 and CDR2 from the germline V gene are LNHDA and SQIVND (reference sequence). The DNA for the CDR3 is TGTGCCAGACGGGGGGATGGTGAGCAGTTCTTC. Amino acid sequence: CARRGDGEQFF.

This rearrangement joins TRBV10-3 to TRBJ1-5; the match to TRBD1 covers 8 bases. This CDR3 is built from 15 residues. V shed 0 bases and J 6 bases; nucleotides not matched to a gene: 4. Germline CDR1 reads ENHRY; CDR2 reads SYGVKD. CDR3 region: CAISESVTGVQPQHF. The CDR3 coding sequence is TGTGCCATCAGTGAGTCGGTGACAGGGGTTCAGCCCCAGCATTTT.

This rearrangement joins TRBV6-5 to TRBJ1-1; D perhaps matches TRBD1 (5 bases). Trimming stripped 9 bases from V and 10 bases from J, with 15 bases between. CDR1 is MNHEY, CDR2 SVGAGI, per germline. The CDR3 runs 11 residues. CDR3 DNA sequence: TGTGCCAGTTTCCTCGGGGGGACAGCTTTCTTT. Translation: CASFLGGTAFF.

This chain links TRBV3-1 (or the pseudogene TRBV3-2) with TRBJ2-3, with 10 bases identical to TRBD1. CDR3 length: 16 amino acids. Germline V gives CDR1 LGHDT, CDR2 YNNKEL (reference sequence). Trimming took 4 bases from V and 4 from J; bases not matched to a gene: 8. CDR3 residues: CASSRGGTGAADTQYF. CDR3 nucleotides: TGTGCCAGCAGCCGGGGCGGGACAGGGGCCGCAGATACGCAGTATTTT.

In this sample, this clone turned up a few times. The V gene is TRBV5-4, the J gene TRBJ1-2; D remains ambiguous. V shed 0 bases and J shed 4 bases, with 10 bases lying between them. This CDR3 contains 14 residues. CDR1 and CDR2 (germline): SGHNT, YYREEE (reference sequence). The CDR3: CASSLDSLSYGYTF. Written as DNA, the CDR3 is TGTGCCAGCAGCTTGGACAGCCTCTCCTATGGCTACACCTTC. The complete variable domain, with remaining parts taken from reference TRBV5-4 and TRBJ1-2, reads ETGVTQSPTHLIKTRGQQVTLRCSSQSGHNTVSWYQQALGQGPQFIFQYYREEENGRGNFPPRFSGLQFPNYSSELNVNALELDDSALYLCASSLDSLSYGYTFGSGTRLTVV.

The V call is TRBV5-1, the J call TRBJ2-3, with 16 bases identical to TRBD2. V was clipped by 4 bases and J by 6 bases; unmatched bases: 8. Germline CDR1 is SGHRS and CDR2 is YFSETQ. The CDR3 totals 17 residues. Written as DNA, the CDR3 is TGCGCCAGCAGCACGGGACTAGCGGGGGGGACCAGGGATACGCAGTATTTT. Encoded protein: CASSTGLAGGTRDTQYF.

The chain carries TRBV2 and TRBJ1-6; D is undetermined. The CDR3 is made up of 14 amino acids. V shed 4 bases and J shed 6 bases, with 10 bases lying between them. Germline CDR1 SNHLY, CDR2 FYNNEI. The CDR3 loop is CASSVSRINSPLHF. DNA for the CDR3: TGTGCCAGCAGTGTTTCCAGAATTAATTCACCCCTCCACTTT.

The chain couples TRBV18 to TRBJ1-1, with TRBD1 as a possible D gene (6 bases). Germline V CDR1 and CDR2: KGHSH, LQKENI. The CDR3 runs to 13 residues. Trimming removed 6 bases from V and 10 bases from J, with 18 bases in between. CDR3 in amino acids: CASSSGTTLGAFF. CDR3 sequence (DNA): TGTGCCAGCTCCTCCGGGACAACCCTTGGAGCTTTCTTT. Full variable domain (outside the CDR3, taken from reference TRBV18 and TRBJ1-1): NAGVMQNPRHLVRRRGQEARLRCSPMKGHSHVYWYRQLPEEGLKFMVYLQKENIIDESGMPKERFSAEFPKEGPSILRIQQVVRGDSAAYFCASSSGTTLGAFFGQGTRLTVV.

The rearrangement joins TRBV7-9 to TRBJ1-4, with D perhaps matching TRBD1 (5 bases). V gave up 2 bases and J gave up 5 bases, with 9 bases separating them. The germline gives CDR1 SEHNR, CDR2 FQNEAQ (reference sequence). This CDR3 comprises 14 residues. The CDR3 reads CASSLSQGNEKLFF. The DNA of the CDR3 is TGTGCCAGCAGCTTAAGTCAGGGAAATGAAAAACTGTTTTTT. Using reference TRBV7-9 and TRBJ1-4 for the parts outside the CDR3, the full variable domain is DTGVSQNPRHKITKRGQNVTFRCDPISEHNRLYWYRQTLGQGPEFLTYFQNEAQLEKSRLLSDRFSAERPKGSFSTLEIQRTEQGDSAMYLCASSLSQGNEKLFFGSGTQLSVL.

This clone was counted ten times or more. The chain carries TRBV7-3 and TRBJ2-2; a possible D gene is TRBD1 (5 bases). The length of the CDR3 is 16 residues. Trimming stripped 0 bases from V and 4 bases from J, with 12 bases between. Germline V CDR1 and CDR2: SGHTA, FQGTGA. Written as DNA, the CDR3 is TGTGCCAGCAGCTTAACAGGGGCAGGTGTCACCGGGGAGCTGTTTTTT. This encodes CASSLTGAGVTGELFF.

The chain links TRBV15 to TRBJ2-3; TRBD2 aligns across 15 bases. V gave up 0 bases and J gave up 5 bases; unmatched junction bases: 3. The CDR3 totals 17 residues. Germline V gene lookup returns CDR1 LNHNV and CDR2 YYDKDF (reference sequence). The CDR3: CATSRDWGLAGGDTQYF. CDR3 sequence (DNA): TGTGCCACCAGCAGAGATTGGGGACTAGCGGGGGGAGATACGCAGTATTTT.

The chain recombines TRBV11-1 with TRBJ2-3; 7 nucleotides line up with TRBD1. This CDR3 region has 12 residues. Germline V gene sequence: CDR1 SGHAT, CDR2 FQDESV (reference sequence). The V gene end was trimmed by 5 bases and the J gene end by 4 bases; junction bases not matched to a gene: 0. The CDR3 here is CASSQGADTQYF. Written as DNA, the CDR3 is TGTGCCAGCAGCCAGGGGGCAGATACGCAGTATTTT.

The CDR3 sequence: CASSLPRVAYEQYF. The CDR3 nucleotides are TGTGCCAGCAGTTTGCCTCGAGTAGCCTACGAGCAGTACTTC. V and J are TRBV28 and TRBJ2-7; D remains ambiguous. The length of the CDR3 is 14 residues. Per the germline V gene, CDR1 is MDHEN and CDR2 is SYDVKM. V lost 3 bases, J lost 2 bases, and 11 bases lay in between.

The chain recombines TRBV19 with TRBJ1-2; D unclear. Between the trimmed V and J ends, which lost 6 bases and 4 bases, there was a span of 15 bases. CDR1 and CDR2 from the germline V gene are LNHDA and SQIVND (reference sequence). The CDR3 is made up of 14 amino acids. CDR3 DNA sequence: TGTGCCAGTAGAGTAGCCACCCAATTCTATGGCTACACCTTC. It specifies CASRVATQFYGYTF.

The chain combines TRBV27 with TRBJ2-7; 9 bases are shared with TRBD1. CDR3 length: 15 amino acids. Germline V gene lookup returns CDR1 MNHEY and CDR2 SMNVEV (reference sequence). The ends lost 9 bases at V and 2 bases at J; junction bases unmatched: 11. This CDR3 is CARPKTGTGTYEQYF. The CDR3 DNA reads TGTGCCAGGCCGAAAACCGGGACAGGGACCTACGAGCAGTACTTC.

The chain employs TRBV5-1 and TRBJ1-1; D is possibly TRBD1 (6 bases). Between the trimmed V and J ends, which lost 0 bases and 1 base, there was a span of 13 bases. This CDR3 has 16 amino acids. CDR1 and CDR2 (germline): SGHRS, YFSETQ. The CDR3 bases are TGCGCCAGCAGCTTGGCACAGGGAGGGGGGAACACTGAAGCTTTCTTT. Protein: CASSLAQGGGNTEAFF.

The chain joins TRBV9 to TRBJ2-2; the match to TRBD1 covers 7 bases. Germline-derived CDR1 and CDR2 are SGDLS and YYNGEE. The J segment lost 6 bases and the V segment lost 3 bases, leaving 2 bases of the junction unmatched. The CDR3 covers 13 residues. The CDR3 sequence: CASSAQGAGELFF. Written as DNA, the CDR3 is TGTGCCAGCAGCGCCCAGGGGGCCGGGGAGCTGTTTTTT.

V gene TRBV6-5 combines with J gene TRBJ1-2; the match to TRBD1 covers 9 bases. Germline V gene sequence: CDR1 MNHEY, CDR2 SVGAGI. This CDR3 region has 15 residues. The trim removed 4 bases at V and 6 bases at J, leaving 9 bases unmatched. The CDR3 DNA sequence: TGTGCCAGCAGTTTTTTAGGGACAGGGAGTAATGGCTACACCTTC. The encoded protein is CASSFLGTGSNGYTF.

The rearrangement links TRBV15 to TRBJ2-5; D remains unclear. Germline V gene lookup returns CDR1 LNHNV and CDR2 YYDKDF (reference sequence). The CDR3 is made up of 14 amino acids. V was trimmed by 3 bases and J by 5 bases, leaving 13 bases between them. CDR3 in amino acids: CATSRSRTKETQYF. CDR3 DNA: TGTGCCACCAGCAGGTCTCGCACTAAGGAGACCCAGTACTTC.

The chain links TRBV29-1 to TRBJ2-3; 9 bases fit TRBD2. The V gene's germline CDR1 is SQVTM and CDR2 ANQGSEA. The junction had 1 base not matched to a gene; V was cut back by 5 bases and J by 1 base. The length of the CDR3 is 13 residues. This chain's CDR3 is CSVWTSGTDTQYF. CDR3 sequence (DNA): TGCAGCGTTTGGACTAGCGGCACAGATACGCAGTATTTT.

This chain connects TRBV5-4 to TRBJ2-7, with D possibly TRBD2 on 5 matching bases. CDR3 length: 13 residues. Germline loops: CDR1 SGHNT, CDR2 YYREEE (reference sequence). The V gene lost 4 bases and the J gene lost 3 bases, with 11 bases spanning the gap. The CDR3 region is CASSGVTSYEQYF. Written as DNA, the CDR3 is TGTGCCAGCAGCGGAGTTACTAGCTACGAGCAGTACTTC.

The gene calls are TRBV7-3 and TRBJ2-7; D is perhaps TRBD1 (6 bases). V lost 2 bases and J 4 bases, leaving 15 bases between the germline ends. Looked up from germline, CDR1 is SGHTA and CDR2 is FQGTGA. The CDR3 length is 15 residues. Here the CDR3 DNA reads TGTGCCAGCAGCTTACTACGACAGGCGAATTACGAGCAGTACTTC. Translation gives CASSLLRQANYEQYF.

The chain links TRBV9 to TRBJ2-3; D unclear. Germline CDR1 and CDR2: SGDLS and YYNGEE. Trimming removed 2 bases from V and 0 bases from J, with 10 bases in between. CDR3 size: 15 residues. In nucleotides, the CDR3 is TGTGCCAGCAGCGTCAGATCCAGGAGCACAGATACGCAGTATTTT. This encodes CASSVRSRSTDTQYF.

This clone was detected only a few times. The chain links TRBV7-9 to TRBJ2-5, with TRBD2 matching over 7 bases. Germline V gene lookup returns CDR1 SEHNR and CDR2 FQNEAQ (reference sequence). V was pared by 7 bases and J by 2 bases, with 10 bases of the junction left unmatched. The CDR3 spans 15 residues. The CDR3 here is CASNSGVRGQETQYF. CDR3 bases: TGTGCCAGCAACTCGGGGGTGCGGGGGCAAGAGACCCAGTACTTC.

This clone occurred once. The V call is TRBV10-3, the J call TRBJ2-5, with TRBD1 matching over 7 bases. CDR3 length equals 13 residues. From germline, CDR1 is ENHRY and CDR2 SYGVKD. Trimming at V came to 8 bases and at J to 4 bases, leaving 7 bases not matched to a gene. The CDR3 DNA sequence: TGTGCCATCCAGGGGGACAGAGTAGAGACCCAGTACTTC. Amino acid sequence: CAIQGDRVETQYF.

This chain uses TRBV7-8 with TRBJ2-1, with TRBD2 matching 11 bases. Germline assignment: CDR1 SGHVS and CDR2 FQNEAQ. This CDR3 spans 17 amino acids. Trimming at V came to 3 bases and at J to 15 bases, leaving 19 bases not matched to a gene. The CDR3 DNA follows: TGTGCCAGCAGCTTCGCGACACTCACCGGGACTAGCGGCCCGGGGTTCTTC. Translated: CASSFATLTGTSGPGFF.

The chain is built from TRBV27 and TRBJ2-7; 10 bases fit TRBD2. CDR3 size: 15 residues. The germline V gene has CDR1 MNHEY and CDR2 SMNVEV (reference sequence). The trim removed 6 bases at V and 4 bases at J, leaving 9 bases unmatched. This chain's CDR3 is CASRLLAGVRYEQYF. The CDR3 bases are TGTGCCAGCAGACTGCTAGCGGGAGTTCGTTACGAGCAGTACTTC.

This CDR3 reads CASSYSSSGGFEQFF. The DNA for the CDR3 is TGTGCCAGCAGTTATTCGTCTAGCGGGGGGTTTGAGCAGTTCTTC. The chain recombines TRBV6-5 with TRBJ2-1; the match to TRBD2 covers 11 bases. CDR3 size: 15 residues. V shed 3 bases, J shed 9 bases, and the junction held 7 bases outside the gene matches. Germline-derived CDR1 and CDR2 are MNHEY and SVGAGI.